This is a list of T cell receptor beta chains from one sample in a study of T cell repertoires in cytomegalovirus infection. TCRdb used MiXCR to reprocess the reads, holding one entry per CDR3 protein. The sample holds 71,000 or so distinct CDR3 sequences, approximately 20% seen once. Antigens of these TCRs are unknown. Sequencing was performed on CD8+ T cells from cultured PBMCs, taken from culture after CMV antigen stimulation. Source of these receptors: a human donor in good health (CMV status not recorded). Some clones in this sample may be carry-over from other donors' samples. CDR3s include the opening cysteine and the closing phenylalanine or tryptophan. Fields, in order: clone size, J gene, V gene, D gene, CDR3 protein, CDR3 DNA. The D gene is left open where the match is weak. Clone size is shown for a subset of rows, as once, few, many or a class of expanded clone.

few,TRBJ1-2,TRBV2,-,CASRAEDGYTF,TGTGCCAGCAGGGCCGAGGATGGCTACACCTTC
few,TRBJ2-1,TRBV7-2,-,CASSFPRETSSYNEQFF,TGTGCCAGCAGCTTTCCCCGAGAAACAAGCTCCTACAATGAGCAGTTCTTC
few,TRBJ2-1,TRBV7-3,TRBD2,CASSSVAGGYNEQFF,TGTGCCAGCAGCTCAGTAGCGGGGGGATACAATGAGCAGTTCTTC
few,TRBJ1-5,TRBV7-9,TRBD1,CASSSGTGGRARNQPQHF,TGTGCCAGCAGCTCCGGGACAGGGGGGAGAGCGCGCAATCAGCCCCAGCATTTT
-,TRBJ1-4,TRBV20-1,TRBD1,CSADRGYTTNEKLFF,TGCAGTGCGGACAGGGGTTATACAACTAATGAAAAACTGTTTTTT
few,TRBJ2-7,TRBV6-2/TRBV6-3,-,CASSYNGETYEQYF,TGTGCCAGCAGTTATAACGGGGAAACCTACGAGCAGTACTTC
-,TRBJ2-5,TRBV7-6,-,CASSFRGGRNQETQYF,TGTGCCAGCAGCTTTAGGGGGGGGAGGAACCAAGAGACCCAGTACTTC
-,TRBJ1-2,TRBV12-3/TRBV12-4,-,CASSFFLGNYGYTF,TGTGCCAGCAGTTTCTTCCTGGGTAACTATGGCTACACCTTC
-,TRBJ2-1,TRBV9,TRBD2,CASSNRRGGLVDEQFF,TGTGCCAGCAGCAATAGGCGGGGGGGCCTGGTAGATGAGCAGTTCTTC
many,TRBJ2-7,TRBV6-5,TRBD2,CASRVLAGGDSYEQYF,TGTGCCAGCAGAGTCCTAGCGGGGGGGGATTCCTACGAGCAGTACTTC
few,TRBJ2-3,TRBV12-3/TRBV12-4,-,CASSRGPNTDTQYF,TGTGCCAGCAGCCGGGGGCCCAACACAGATACGCAGTATTTT
-,TRBJ1-1,TRBV7-2,-,CASSLGLDEAFF,TGTGCCAGCAGCTTAGGGCTAGACGAAGCTTTCTTT
-,TRBJ1-2,TRBV27,TRBD1,CDSSPLDRGYGYTF,TGTGACAGCAGTCCGCTCGACAGGGGCTATGGCTACACCTTC
-,TRBJ1-5,TRBV4-1,TRBD1,CASSHSGTGGNQPQHF,TGCGCCAGCAGCCATTCCGGGACAGGGGGGAATCAGCCCCAGCATTTT
-,TRBJ2-7,TRBV6-6,-,CASTTLRIGSYEQYF,TGTGCCAGCACGACCCTACGGATTGGGTCCTACGAGCAGTACTTC
few,TRBJ1-2,TRBV12-3/TRBV12-4,-,CASSFGSQGGYTF,TGTGCCAGCAGTTTCGGGTCCCAGGGTGGCTACACCTTC
few,TRBJ1-4,TRBV7-9,TRBD1,CASSPRDRGANEKLFF,TGTGCCAGCAGCCCGAGGGACAGGGGCGCTAATGAAAAACTGTTTTTT
few,TRBJ2-3,TRBV11-2,-,CASSLDVQISTDTQYF,TGTGCCAGCAGCTTAGATGTCCAGATAAGTACAGATACGCAGTATTTT
-,TRBJ1-5,TRBV6-2/TRBV6-3,-,CASSSDSWYQPQHF,TGTGCCAGCAGTTCCGACAGTTGGTATCAGCCCCAGCATTTT
-,TRBJ1-6,TRBV12-3/TRBV12-4,-,CASSSSLAVASPLHF,TGTGCCAGCAGTTCCTCCCTGGCCGTTGCTTCACCCCTCCACTTT
few,TRBJ2-2,TRBV27,TRBD2,CASTRASGGNTGELFF,TGTGCCAGCACCCGTGCTAGCGGGGGGAACACCGGGGAGCTGTTTTTT
-,TRBJ2-5,TRBV3-1,TRBD1,CASSAGTALGKTQYF,TGTGCCAGCAGCGCCGGGACAGCTCTGGGAAAGACCCAGTACTTC
-,TRBJ1-2,TRBV9,-,CASRDYEGYTF,TGTGCCAGCAGGGATTATGAGGGCTACACCTTC
-,TRBJ1-1,TRBV7-2,TRBD1,CASSADRALTEAFF,TGTGCCAGCAGTGCGGACAGGGCACTCACTGAAGCTTTCTTT
-,TRBJ1-4,TRBV6-5,TRBD1,CASRLDRVGEKLFF,TGTGCCAGCAGACTCGACAGGGTTGGTGAAAAACTGTTTTTT
-,TRBJ1-2,TRBV2,-,CASSNTAGYTF,TGTGCCAGCAGTAACACAGCGGGCTACACCTTC
-,TRBJ2-7,TRBV9,TRBD2,CASSVAGTSGAYEQYF,TGTGCCAGCAGCGTAGCCGGGACTAGCGGGGCCTACGAGCAGTACTTC
-,TRBJ1-5,TRBV7-2,-,CASSPQGYNQPQHF,TGTGCCAGCAGTCCACAGGGTTACAATCAGCCCCAGCATTTT
few,TRBJ2-7,TRBV12-3/TRBV12-4,TRBD2,CASSLRTSGAPYEQYF,TGTGCCAGCAGCCTCCGGACTAGCGGGGCGCCCTACGAGCAGTACTTC
-,TRBJ2-3,TRBV6-6,-,CASTPDVVATQYF,TGTGCCAGCACCCCGGACGTTGTTGCTACGCAGTATTTT
-,TRBJ1-4,TRBV12-3/TRBV12-4,-,CASSPAYKYEKLFF,TGTGCCAGCAGCCCTGCGTATAAGTATGAAAAACTGTTTTTT
-,TRBJ1-3,TRBV27,-,CASRLSGTPGDTIYF,TGTGCCAGCCGTTTATCGGGGACCCCGGGAGACACCATATATTTT
few,TRBJ2-3,TRBV27,-,CASSLGVGTDTQYF,TGTGCCAGCAGTTTAGGGGTCGGCACAGATACGCAGTATTTT
-,TRBJ2-2,TRBV6-2/TRBV6-3,-,CASNPSENTGELFF,TGTGCCAGCAACCCCAGCGAGAACACCGGGGAGCTGTTTTTT
-,TRBJ1-4,TRBV27,-,CASGVGTGGGGEKLFF,TGTGCCAGCGGCGTAGGGACGGGGGGCGGTGGTGAAAAACTGTTTTTT
few,TRBJ1-3,TRBV7-6,-,CASSSDYFGNTIYF,TGTGCCAGCAGCTCGGACTATTTTGGAAACACCATATATTTT
-,TRBJ2-7,TRBV19,-,CASREGVRVTAYEQYF,TGTGCCAGTAGGGAAGGGGTCCGGGTGACAGCCTACGAGCAGTACTTC
-,TRBJ2-4,TRBV12-3/TRBV12-4,-,CASSSHAQGQFEVKNIQYF,TGTGCCAGCAGTTCGCATGCTCAGGGGCAGTTCGAGGTCAAAAACATTCAGTACTTC
-,TRBJ2-1,TRBV6-6,-,CASSWGTGLSYNEQFF,TGTGCCAGCAGTTGGGGCACCGGTCTCTCCTACAATGAGCAGTTCTTC
-,TRBJ2-3,TRBV27,TRBD1,CASSFYDRVTDTQYF,TGTGCCAGCAGTTTCTACGACAGGGTCACAGATACGCAGTATTTT
-,TRBJ2-1,TRBV12-3/TRBV12-4,-,CASSLRSGAYNEQFF,TGTGCCAGCAGTCTAAGGTCAGGCGCCTACAATGAGCAGTTCTTC
many,TRBJ2-7,TRBV27,TRBD1,CASSDPGQGYEEQYF,TGTGCCAGCAGTGATCCGGGACAGGGGTATGAAGAGCAGTACTTC
few,TRBJ1-5,TRBV7-8,TRBD1,CASSLGQGSGPQHF,TGTGCCAGCAGCTTAGGACAGGGTTCCGGGCCCCAGCATTTT
-,TRBJ1-5,TRBV12-3/TRBV12-4,-,CASSLQGPNQPQHF,TGTGCCAGCAGTCTTCAGGGGCCGAATCAGCCCCAGCATTTT
few,TRBJ2-6,TRBV20-1,-,CSARDPGANVLTF,TGCAGTGCTAGAGATCCTGGGGCCAACGTCCTGACTTTC
few,TRBJ2-5,TRBV28,-,CASSPRGGGETQYF,TGTGCCAGCAGCCCCCGTGGAGGGGGAGAGACCCAGTACTTC
-,TRBJ1-1,TRBV7-2,-,CASSLADREAFF,TGTGCCAGCAGCTTAGCCGACAGGGAAGCTTTCTTT
few,TRBJ1-3,TRBV27,TRBD1,CAVQGAGNTIYF,TGTGCCGTACAGGGGGCTGGAAACACCATATATTTT
few,TRBJ1-1,TRBV7-9,TRBD1,CASGDSEAFF,TGTGCCAGCGGGGACAGCGAAGCTTTCTTT
many,TRBJ2-7,TRBV7-6,TRBD2,CASSFLWDYSYEQYF,TGTGCCAGCAGCTTCCTATGGGACTATTCCTACGAGCAGTACTTC
few,TRBJ2-5,TRBV6-1,TRBD1,CASSGQGRYF,TGTGCCAGCAGTGGACAGGGTCGGTACTTC
-,TRBJ1-5,TRBV5-6,-,CASSLASGSPQPQHF,TGTGCCAGCAGCTTGGCTTCAGGGTCCCCTCAGCCCCAGCATTTT